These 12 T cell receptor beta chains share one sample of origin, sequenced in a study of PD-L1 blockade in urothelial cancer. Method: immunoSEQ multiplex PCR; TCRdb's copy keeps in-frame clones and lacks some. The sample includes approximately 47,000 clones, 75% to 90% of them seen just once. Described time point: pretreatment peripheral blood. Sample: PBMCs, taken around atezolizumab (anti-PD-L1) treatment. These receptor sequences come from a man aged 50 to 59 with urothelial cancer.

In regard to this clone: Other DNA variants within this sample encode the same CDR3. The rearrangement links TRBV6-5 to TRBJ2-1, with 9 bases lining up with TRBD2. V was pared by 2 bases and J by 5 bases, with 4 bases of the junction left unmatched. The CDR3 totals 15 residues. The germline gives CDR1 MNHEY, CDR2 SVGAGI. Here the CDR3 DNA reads TGTGCCAGCAGTTACGGGCGGGGGGGTCACAATGAGCAGTTCTTC. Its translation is CASSYGRGGHNEQFF.

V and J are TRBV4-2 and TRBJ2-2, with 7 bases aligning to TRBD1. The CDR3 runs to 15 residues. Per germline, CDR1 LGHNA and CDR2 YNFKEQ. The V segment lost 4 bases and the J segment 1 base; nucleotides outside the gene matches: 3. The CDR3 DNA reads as TGTGCCAGCAGCCCTCGACAGGGGAACACCGGGGAGCTGTTTTTT. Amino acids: CASSPRQGNTGELFF.

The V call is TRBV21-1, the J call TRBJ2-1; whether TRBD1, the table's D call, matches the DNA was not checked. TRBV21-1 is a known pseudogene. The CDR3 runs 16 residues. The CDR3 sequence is CASSKGDRGAYNEQFF. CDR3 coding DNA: TGTGCCAGCAGCAAAGGAGACAGGGGGGCCTACAATGAGCAGTTCTTC.

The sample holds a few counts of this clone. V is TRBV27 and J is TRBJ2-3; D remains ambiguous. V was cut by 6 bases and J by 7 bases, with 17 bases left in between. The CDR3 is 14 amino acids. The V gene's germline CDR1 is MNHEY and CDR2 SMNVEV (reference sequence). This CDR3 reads CASSPVDVVNTQYF. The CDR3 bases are TGTGCCAGCAGCCCCGTTGATGTAGTGAATACGCAGTATTTT.

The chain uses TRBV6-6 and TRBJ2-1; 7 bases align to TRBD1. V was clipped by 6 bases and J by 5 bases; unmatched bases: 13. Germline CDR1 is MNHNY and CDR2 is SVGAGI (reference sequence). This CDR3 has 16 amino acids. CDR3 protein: CASRGPRQGVDNEQFF. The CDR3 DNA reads TGTGCCAGCAGGGGTCCCCGGCAGGGGGTGGACAATGAGCAGTTCTTC.

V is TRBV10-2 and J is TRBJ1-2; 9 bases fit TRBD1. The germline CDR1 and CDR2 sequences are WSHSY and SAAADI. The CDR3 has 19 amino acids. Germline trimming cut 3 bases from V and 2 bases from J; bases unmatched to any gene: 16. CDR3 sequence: CASSDADLGTGPQNYGYTF. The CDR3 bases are TGCGCCAGCAGTGATGCTGATTTAGGGACAGGGCCACAAAACTATGGCTACACCTTC.

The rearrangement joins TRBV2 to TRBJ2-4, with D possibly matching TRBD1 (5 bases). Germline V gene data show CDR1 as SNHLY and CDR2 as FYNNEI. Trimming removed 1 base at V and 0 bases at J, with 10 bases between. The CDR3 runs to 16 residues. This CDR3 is CASSEGAGIAKNIQYF. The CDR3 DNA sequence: TGTGCCAGCAGTGAAGGCGCAGGGATAGCCAAAAACATTCAGTACTTC.

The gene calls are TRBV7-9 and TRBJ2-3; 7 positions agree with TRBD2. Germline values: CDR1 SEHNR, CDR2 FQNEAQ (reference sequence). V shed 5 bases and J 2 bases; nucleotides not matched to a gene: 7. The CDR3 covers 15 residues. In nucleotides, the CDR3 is TGTGCCAGCAGCCTGACGGGGGGTTTCACAGATACGCAGTATTTT. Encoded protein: CASSLTGGFTDTQYF.

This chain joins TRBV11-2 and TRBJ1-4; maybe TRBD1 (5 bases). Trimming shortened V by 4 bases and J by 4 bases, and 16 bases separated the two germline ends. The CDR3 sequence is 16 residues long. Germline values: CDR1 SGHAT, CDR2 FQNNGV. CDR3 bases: TGTGCCAGCAGCTCGCGGTGGGGCAGAGGTAATGAAAAACTGTTTTTT. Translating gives CASSSRWGRGNEKLFF.

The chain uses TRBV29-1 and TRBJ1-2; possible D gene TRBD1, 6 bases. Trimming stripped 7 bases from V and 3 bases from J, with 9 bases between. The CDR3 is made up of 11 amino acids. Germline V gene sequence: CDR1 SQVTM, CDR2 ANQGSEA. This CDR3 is CSERTDYGYTF. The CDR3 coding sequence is TGCAGCGAGAGGACAGACTATGGCTACACCTTC.

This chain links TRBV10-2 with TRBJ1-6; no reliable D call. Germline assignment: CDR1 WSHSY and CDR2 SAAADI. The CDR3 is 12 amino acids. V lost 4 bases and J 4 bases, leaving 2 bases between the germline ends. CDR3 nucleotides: TGCGCCAGCAGTGCGTATAATTCACCCCTCCACTTT. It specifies CASSAYNSPLHF.

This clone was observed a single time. The CDR3 protein is CASSLRDNYEQYF. CDR3 nucleotide sequence: TGTGCCAGCAGCTTACGGGACAACTACGAGCAGTACTTC. V is TRBV7-9 and J is TRBJ2-7; D is possibly TRBD1 (6 bases). This CDR3 is 13 amino acids long. V was clipped by 2 bases and J by 3 bases, with 8 bases between them. Germline CDR1 and CDR2: SEHNR and FQNEAQ (reference sequence).